A selection of T cell receptor beta chains follows, all from one sample in a study of early T cells in non-severe SARS-CoV-2 infection. TCRdb re-called the 5' RACE reads with MiXCR, one entry per CDR3 protein. Of about 66,000 distinct CDR3 sequences listed, 15% to 20% are singletons. Sample: whole blood, taken at baseline. The source is an adult who was a healthcare worker with PCR-confirmed SARS-CoV-2 infection or an uninfected control (not recorded which). The CDR3 runs from the conserved cysteine through the conserved F or W. D genes are given only for firm matches. Expanded clones get a size class; other rows say once, few or many, or leave the size out.

clone_size | j_call | v_call | d_call | cdr3_aa | cdr3_nt
. | TRBJ1-1 | TRBV9 | . | CASSEHPDSEAFF | TGTGCCAGCAGCGAACATCCAGACAGTGAAGCTTTCTTT
few | TRBJ1-2 | TRBV14 | . | CASSPQRNNNYGYTF | TGTGCCAGCAGCCCCCAAAGAAATAATAACTATGGCTACACCTTC
few | TRBJ2-1 | TRBV6-4 | . | CASSDSSSSPNEQFF | TGTGCCAGCAGTGACTCTTCTAGCTCCCCCAATGAGCAGTTCTTC
. | TRBJ1-2 | TRBV6-2/TRBV6-3 | . | CASSFGSVANYGYTF | TGTGCCAGCAGTTTCGGTTCGGTGGCTAACTATGGCTACACCTTC
. | TRBJ2-1 | TRBV4-2 | TRBD2 | CASSQDPPAGGHGNEQFF | TGTGCCAGCAGCCAAGACCCCCCAGCGGGGGGGCACGGCAATGAGCAGTTCTTC
many | TRBJ1-1 | TRBV6-1 | . | CASSELPRYGEAFF | TGTGCCAGCAGTGAATTACCTAGGTACGGTGAAGCTTTCTTT
. | TRBJ2-7 | TRBV6-5 | . | CATGTANYEQYF | TGTGCCACGGGGACGGCGAACTACGAGCAGTACTTC
. | TRBJ2-7 | TRBV12-3/TRBV12-4 | TRBD1 | CASSPTRKGLARDRGRPYEQYF | TGTGCCAGCAGTCCAACCAGGAAGGGTTTAGCCCGGGACAGGGGTCGGCCCTACGAGCAGTACTTC
few | TRBJ1-2 | TRBV29-1 | TRBD1 | CSVDRGQEKGNYGYTF | TGCAGCGTTGATAGAGGACAGGAGAAAGGCAACTATGGCTACACCTTC
. | TRBJ2-3 | TRBV6-6 | . | CASTIDLITQYF | TGTGCCAGTACGATCGACCTCATTACGCAGTATTTT
few | TRBJ1-1 | TRBV28 | . | CASSLATKTPEAFF | TGTGCCAGCAGTTTAGCTACTAAAACGCCTGAAGCTTTCTTT
few | TRBJ2-5 | TRBV5-1 | . | CASSTTGRETQYF | TGCGCCAGCAGCACGACAGGACGAGAGACCCAGTACTTC
few | TRBJ2-2 | TRBV5-1 | . | CASSFSTNTGELFF | TGCGCCAGCAGCTTCAGTACGAACACCGGGGAGCTGTTTTTT
. | TRBJ1-2 | TRBV4-1 | . | CASSQDWTGYYGYTF | TGCGCCAGCAGCCAAGACTGGACGGGCTACTATGGCTACACCTTC
many | TRBJ1-1 | TRBV9 | . | CASSVGAGARTEAFF | TGTGCCAGCAGCGTAGGGGCGGGGGCGCGAACTGAAGCTTTCTTT
few | TRBJ1-1 | TRBV12-3/TRBV12-4 | . | CASSLGWGRDDTEAFF | TGTGCCAGCAGTTTAGGTTGGGGGCGCGATGACACTGAAGCTTTCTTT
. | TRBJ2-7 | TRBV29-1 | TRBD1 | CSVERDRGYEQYF | TGCAGCGTTGAAAGGGACAGGGGCTACGAGCAGTACTTC
. | TRBJ1-5 | TRBV19 | . | CASSIEGRNQPQHF | TGTGCCAGTAGTATTGAGGGACGCAATCAGCCCCAGCATTTT
. | TRBJ1-6 | TRBV18 | TRBD1 | CASSPGTGEVSPLHF | TGTGCCAGCTCCCCCGGGACAGGGGAAGTCTCACCCCTCCACTTT
medium-sized | TRBJ2-1 | TRBV5-1 | TRBD2 | CASSWTSDYNEQFF | TGCGCCAGCAGCTGGACTAGCGATTACAATGAGCAGTTCTTC
. | TRBJ1-4 | TRBV5-5 | . | CASSPGQFRVEKLFF | TGTGCCAGCAGCCCGGGGCAGTTCCGAGTAGAAAAACTGTTTTTT
few | TRBJ2-5 | TRBV20-1 | TRBD2 | CSAQTSGAYQETQYF | TGCAGTGCACAGACTAGCGGGGCGTACCAAGAGACCCAGTACTTC
. | TRBJ2-3 | TRBV2 | TRBD2 | CASRRAGGARDTQYF | TGTGCCAGCAGGAGAGCCGGGGGGGCTCGAGATACGCAGTATTTT
many | TRBJ2-7 | TRBV30 | TRBD1 | CAWSPGGRSYEQYF | TGTGCCTGGAGCCCAGGGGGCAGGTCCTACGAGCAGTACTTC
few | TRBJ2-6 | TRBV5-4 | . | CASSLMSGANVLTF | TGTGCCAGCAGCTTGATGTCTGGGGCCAACGTCCTGACTTTC
. | TRBJ1-4 | TRBV5-6 | . | CASSATNEKLFF | TGTGCCAGCAGCGCAACTAATGAAAAACTGTTTTTT
few | TRBJ2-7 | TRBV7-2 | . | CASSLGWRGSYEQYF | TGTGCCAGCAGCTTAGGGTGGCGGGGCTCCTACGAGCAGTACTTC
. | TRBJ1-2 | TRBV6-5 | . | CASSDGPSRGYTF | TGTGCCAGCAGCGACGGACCGAGCAGGGGCTACACCTTC
. | TRBJ1-2 | TRBV6-1 | . | CASSENSYVNYGYTF | TGTGCCAGCAGTGAAAACTCCTACGTTAACTATGGCTACACCTTC
few | TRBJ1-1 | TRBV27 | . | CASTALNRAQRPEAFF | TGTGCCAGCACTGCACTGAACAGGGCGCAGAGGCCTGAAGCTTTCTTT
many | TRBJ2-7 | TRBV12-3/TRBV12-4 | TRBD1 | CASSSPRGYYEQYF | TGTGCCAGCAGTTCTCCCAGGGGGTATTACGAGCAGTACTTC
few | TRBJ2-5 | TRBV20-1 | . | CSAELGQGTQYF | TGCAGTGCAGAATTGGGGCAGGGGACCCAGTACTTC
many | TRBJ2-5 | TRBV5-1 | TRBD1 | CASSSPRSQIGRQGYLETQYF | TGCGCCAGCAGCTCGCCCCGCAGCCAGATCGGGCGACAGGGTTATTTGGAGACCCAGTACTTC
many | TRBJ1-1 | TRBV10-2 | . | CASRNPGERLNTEAFF | TGCGCCAGCAGAAACCCTGGTGAACGGCTGAACACTGAAGCTTTCTTT
few | TRBJ2-7 | TRBV10-2 | TRBD1 | CASSLTGEVAYEQYF | TGCGCCAGCAGCCTGACAGGGGAGGTAGCCTACGAGCAGTACTTC
. | TRBJ1-2 | TRBV20-1 | TRBD1 | CSAIPGQGRLGYTF | TGCAGTGCTATTCCGGGACAGGGACGTTTAGGCTACACCTTC
few | TRBJ2-1 | TRBV11-2 | . | CASSLDVVGNEQFF | TGTGCCAGCAGCTTAGACGTCGTGGGCAATGAGCAGTTCTTC
. | TRBJ1-6 | TRBV5-1 | TRBD1 | CASSTGQANSPLHF | TGCGCCAGCAGCACCGGACAGGCCAATTCACCCCTCCACTTT
. | TRBJ2-7 | TRBV10-3 | TRBD2 | CAISRGGTSIYEQYF | TGTGCCATCAGCCGAGGAGGGACTAGCATTTACGAGCAGTACTTC
few | TRBJ2-7 | TRBV6-5 | . | CASTSRAYEQYF | TGTGCCAGCACTTCGAGGGCCTACGAGCAGTACTTC
. | TRBJ1-3 | TRBV19 | . | CASTTGPGNTIYF | TGTGCCAGTACGACAGGTCCTGGAAACACCATATATTTT
. | TRBJ2-2 | TRBV18 | TRBD1 | CASSPAQGFGTGELFF | TGTGCCAGCTCACCCGCACAGGGGTTCGGCACCGGGGAGCTGTTTTTT
. | TRBJ2-1 | TRBV5-4 | TRBD1 | CASSLTGTGQFF | TGTGCCAGCAGCTTAACGGGGACAGGGCAGTTCTTC
. | TRBJ2-4 | TRBV20-1 | . | CSAPDSLGNIQYF | TGCAGTGCTCCGGACAGTTTGGGAAACATTCAGTACTTC
many | TRBJ1-2 | TRBV12-3/TRBV12-4 | . | CASSPVWEFNYGYTF | TGTGCCAGCAGCCCCGTTTGGGAATTTAACTATGGCTACACCTTC
few | TRBJ2-3 | TRBV9 | . | CASSEAPGSTDTQYF | TGTGCCAGCAGCGAGGCCCCCGGCAGCACAGATACGCAGTATTTT
few | TRBJ2-3 | TRBV5-1 | . | CASSPISRSTDTQYF | TGCGCCAGCAGCCCCATTAGCAGAAGCACAGATACGCAGTATTTT
. | TRBJ2-1 | TRBV5-6 | TRBD1 | CASSSWSRDRINEQFF | TGTGCCAGCAGCTCCTGGAGCCGGGACAGGATCAATGAGCAGTTCTTC
few | TRBJ2-5 | TRBV27 | TRBD1 | CASTPGGLGETQYF | TGTGCCAGCACCCCAGGGGGTTTGGGAGAGACCCAGTACTTC
. | TRBJ2-7 | TRBV6-2/TRBV6-3 | TRBD1 | CASSDRGYGEQYF | TGTGCCAGCAGCGACAGGGGTTACGGCGAGCAGTACTTC
. | TRBJ2-2 | TRBV11-2 | . | CASSTRVTTGELFF | TGTGCCAGCAGCACCCGGGTTACCACCGGGGAGCTGTTTTTT
. | TRBJ2-3 | TRBV7-9 | . | CASSFLGGRDTQYF | TGTGCCAGCAGCTTTCTGGGGGGTAGAGATACGCAGTATTTT
. | TRBJ2-1 | TRBV10-3 | . | CATLADLLNEQFF | TGTGCCACCTTAGCGGACCTATTGAATGAGCAGTTCTTC
many | TRBJ2-2 | TRBV7-9 | . | CASSLYTYGHSTGELFF | TGTGCCAGCAGCTTATACACCTACGGACATTCCACCGGGGAGCTGTTTTTT
few | TRBJ2-2 | TRBV6-5 | TRBD2 | CASSWGRAGTGELFF | TGTGCCAGCAGTTGGGGGAGGGCTGGCACCGGGGAGCTGTTTTTT
. | TRBJ1-1 | TRBV19 | . | CASSPRGQTEAFF | TGTGCCAGTAGCCCGCGGGGTCAGACTGAAGCTTTCTTT
few | TRBJ1-2 | TRBV20-1 | . | CSARIPPEGANYGYTF | TGCAGTGCTAGAATCCCCCCAGAGGGAGCTAACTATGGCTACACCTTC
. | TRBJ1-6 | TRBV4-1 | . | CASSQKLGFDDSPLHF | TGCGCCAGCAGCCAAAAGTTGGGATTTGACGATTCACCCCTCCACTTT
. | TRBJ1-2 | TRBV30 | TRBD1 | CAWRDRDGYTF | TGTGCCTGGAGAGACAGGGACGGCTACACCTTC